This TCR beta chain was recorded in a study of blood T cell repertoires in COVID-19. Study background: Sources were T cells, B-cell-depleted T cells, or PBMCs; the material itself was cDNA or gDNA.

How the authors handled the data: Amplification with reference gene primers provided the estimates of nucleated cell counts. Sequencing used immunoSEQ multiplex PCR; TCRdb keeps in-frame clones, though not all of them. The DNA gave D and trimming, while V, J and clone size come from that table. The table records about 100,000 clones, around 83% of them present only once. Germline-derived CDR1 and CDR2 are SGHKS and YYEKEE (reference sequence). V shed 4 bases and J 5 bases; nucleotides not matched to a gene: 8. The CDR3 totals 16 residues. V is TRBV5-5 and J is TRBJ2-3; 12 positions match TRBD2. Sequenced sample: peripheral blood. The clonotype originates from a man in his 70s with acute or convalescent COVID-19. The CDR3, as DNA: TGTGCCAGCAGCCCCCTAGCGGGGGGGCCCGGAGATACGCAGTATTTT. Protein sequence: CASSPLAGGPGDTQYF.